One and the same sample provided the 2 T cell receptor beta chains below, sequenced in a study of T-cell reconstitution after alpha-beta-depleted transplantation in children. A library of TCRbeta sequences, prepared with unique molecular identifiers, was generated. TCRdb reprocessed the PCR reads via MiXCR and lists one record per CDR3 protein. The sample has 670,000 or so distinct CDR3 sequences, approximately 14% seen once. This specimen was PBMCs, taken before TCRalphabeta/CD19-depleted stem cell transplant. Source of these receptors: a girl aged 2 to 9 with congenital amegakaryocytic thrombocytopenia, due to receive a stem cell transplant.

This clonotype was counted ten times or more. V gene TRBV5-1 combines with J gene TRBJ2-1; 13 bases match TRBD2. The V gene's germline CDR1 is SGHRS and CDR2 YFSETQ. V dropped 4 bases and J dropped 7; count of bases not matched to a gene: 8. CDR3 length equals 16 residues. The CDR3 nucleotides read TGCGCCAGCAGCCAGAGACTAGCGGGAGGTGTTAATGAGCAGTTCTTC. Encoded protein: CASSQRLAGGVNEQFF. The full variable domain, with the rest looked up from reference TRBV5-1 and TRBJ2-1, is KAGVTQTPRYLIKTRGQQVTLSCSPISGHRSVSWYQQTPGQGLQFLFEYFSETQRNKGNFPGRFSGRQFSNSRSEMNVSTLELGDSALYLCASSQRLAGGVNEQFFGPGTRLTVL.

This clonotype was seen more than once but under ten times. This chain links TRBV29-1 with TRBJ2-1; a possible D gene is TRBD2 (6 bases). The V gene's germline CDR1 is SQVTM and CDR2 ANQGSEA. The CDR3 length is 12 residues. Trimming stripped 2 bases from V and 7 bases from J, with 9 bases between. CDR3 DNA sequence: TGCAGCGTTGAAATAGGAGGGAATGAGCAGTTCTTC. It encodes CSVEIGGNEQFF.